These 30 T cell receptor beta chains share one sample of origin, sequenced in a study of cytomegalovirus exposure and HLA in healthy donors. Both 60 Vbeta primers and 13 Jbeta primers went into the PCR. Generated by immunoSEQ multiplex PCR, the TCRdb table keeps only in-frame clones and is missing some. The sample has about 140,000 clones, about 74% seen once; the top ten hold approximately 2%. Sequencing used PBMCs. These receptors were collected from a man aged 25-45 years in good health and CMV-seronegative.

The gene calls are TRBV30 and TRBJ1-4; D is undetermined. V was cut by 6 bases and J by 0 bases, with 8 bases left in between. The CDR3 length is 13 residues. CDR1 GTSNPN and CDR2 SVGIG come from the germline V gene (reference sequence). The CDR3 DNA reads TGTGCCTGCAACCGGGCAACTAATGAAAAACTGTTTTTT. Translation gives CACNRATNEKLFF.

V usage is TRBV7-6 and J usage is TRBJ2-7; TRBD1 agrees at 8 bases. In germline, CDR1 is SGHVS, CDR2 FNYEAQ. Trimming at V came to 5 bases and at J to 1 base, leaving 4 bases not matched to a gene. The CDR3 length is 14 residues. CDR3 region: CASSGRDRSYEQYF. The CDR3 DNA is TGTGCCAGCAGCGGTCGGGACAGGTCCTACGAGCAGTACTTC.

The chain has TRBV2 and TRBJ2-4; 7 nucleotides line up with TRBD2. Germline lookup yields CDR1 SNHLY and CDR2 FYNNEI. V trimming: 6 bases; J trimming: 8 bases; junction bases outside the gene matches: 4. The CDR3 contains 12 residues. CDR3 DNA sequence: TGTGCCAGCAGCGGGGACTACTACATTCAGTACTTC. It yields the protein CASSGDYYIQYF.

The V and J genes are TRBV9 and TRBJ2-2, with 11 bases that match TRBD2. Per germline, CDR1 SGDLS and CDR2 YYNGEE. V shed 4 bases and J 4 bases; nucleotides not matched to a gene: 3. This CDR3 is 15 amino acids long. DNA of the CDR3: TGTGCCAGCAGCCGAACTAGCGGGGGCACCGGGGAGCTGTTTTTT. It yields the protein CASSRTSGGTGELFF.

The CDR3 reads CATSRDGGASGYEQYF. The CDR3 nucleotides are TGTGCCACCAGCAGAGATGGAGGGGCTAGCGGGTACGAGCAGTACTTC. The chain uses TRBV15 and TRBJ2-7, with 8 bases identical to TRBD2. Trimming removed 0 bases from V and 4 bases from J; junction bases left unmatched: 8. Germline CDR1 LNHNV, CDR2 YYDKDF (reference sequence). The CDR3 loop spans 16 amino acids.

This clone was observed a single time. The chain has TRBV6-5 and TRBJ2-7, with D perhaps TRBD2 (6 bases). Looked up from germline, CDR1 is MNHEY and CDR2 is SVGAGI. With 5 bases removed from V and 4 bases from J, the gap between germline ends came to 9 bases. This CDR3 has 12 amino acids. CDR3 sequence reads: CASSHGRYEQYF. CDR3 nucleotide sequence: TGTGCCAGCAGTCACGGGAGATACGAGCAGTACTTC.

The chain carries TRBV27 and TRBJ1-5, with D perhaps matching TRBD1 (5 bases). This CDR3 region has 14 residues. The V gene lost 0 bases and the J gene lost 6 bases, with 9 bases spanning the gap. Germline CDR1 is MNHEY and CDR2 is SMNVEV (reference sequence). CDR3 DNA sequence: TGTGCCAGCAGTTTATCTGGCGGGGCTCAGCCCCAGCATTTT. It translates to CASSLSGGAQPQHF.

This sequence joins TRBV11-3 and TRBJ2-1, with 7 nucleotides matching TRBD1. The V gene end was trimmed by 0 bases and the J gene end by 3 bases; junction bases not matched to a gene: 2. The CDR3 runs 15 residues. Germline V gene lookup returns CDR1 SGHNT and CDR2 YENEEA. CDR3 sequence (DNA): TGTGCCAGCAGCTTAGAGACAGGGAACTACAATGAGCAGTTCTTC. Protein: CASSLETGNYNEQFF.

The CDR3 DNA sequence: TGTGCCAGCAGCCTTGGACAGGGCCCCGGGACCGGGGAGCTGTTTTTT. This codes for CASSLGQGPGTGELFF. The chain carries TRBV9 and TRBJ2-2; 8 nucleotides agree with TRBD1. V lost 4 bases, J lost 5 bases, and 10 bases stayed unmatched. Germline assignment: CDR1 SGDLS and CDR2 YYNGEE. The CDR3 contains 16 residues.

The V and J genes are TRBV5-8 and TRBJ2-3; weak D call: TRBD2 (6 bases). The CDR3 totals 16 residues. CDR1 and CDR2 from the germline V gene are SGHTS and YDEGEE. Between the trimmed V and J ends, which lost 1 base and 2 bases, there was a span of 14 bases. CDR3: CASSLYAGRDTDTQYF. The CDR3 nucleotides are TGTGCCAGCAGCTTGTACGCGGGACGCGACACAGATACGCAGTATTTT.

V gene TRBV2 combines with J gene TRBJ1-5; D not certain. Trimming left V 7 bases short and J 1 base short, with 11 bases between. The CDR3 has 14 amino acids. Germline V lookup: CDR1 SNHLY, CDR2 FYNNEI. CDR3 residues: CASNAGMSNQPQHF. DNA of the CDR3: TGTGCCAGCAACGCGGGGATGAGCAATCAGCCCCAGCATTTT.

The chain has TRBV21-1 and TRBJ2-7; TRBD2 reflects the table's D call only, with no check against the DNA. TRBV21-1 is tagged as a pseudogene. The CDR3 is 17 amino acids. CDR3 amino acids: CASSIPPLAGQTYEQYF. DNA of the CDR3: TGTGCCAGCAGCATACCGCCACTAGCGGGACAGACCTACGAGCAGTACTTC.

The chain joins TRBV29-1 to TRBJ2-1, with 9 bases lining up with TRBD2. Germline assignment: CDR1 SQVTM and CDR2 ANQGSEA. Trimming took 7 bases from V and 6 from J; bases not matched to a gene: 7. The CDR3 sequence is 13 residues long. CDR3 protein: CSASGTIGNEQFF. The CDR3 bases are TGCAGCGCTAGCGGGACTATCGGCAATGAGCAGTTCTTC.

V gene TRBV5-6 combines with J gene TRBJ2-1; TRBD1 matches at 7 bases. Germline V gene lookup returns CDR1 SGHDT and CDR2 YYEEEE. The CDR3 is 13 amino acids. V lost 2 bases, J lost 8 bases, and 4 bases stayed unmatched. The CDR3 nucleotides read TGTGCCAGCAGCTTAACAGGGGCTGATGAGCAGTTCTTC. This encodes CASSLTGADEQFF.

The V gene is TRBV15, the J gene TRBJ2-1; 11 bases line up with TRBD2. Germline V gives CDR1 LNHNV, CDR2 YYDKDF (reference sequence). The CDR3 totals 17 residues. V lost 5 bases, J lost 1 base, and 7 bases stayed unmatched. The CDR3 DNA reads as TGTGCCACCAGCGGTTCGACTAGCGGGATGTCCTACAATGAGCAGTTCTTC. Translating it yields CATSGSTSGMSYNEQFF.

The chain is built from TRBV6-4 and TRBJ1-3, with a weak D call TRBD1 (5 bases). Germline CDR1 reads MRHNA; CDR2 reads SNTAGT. Trimming took off 5 bases at V and 4 bases at J, with 18 bases between the two ends. This CDR3 contains 16 residues. In DNA, the CDR3 is TGTGCCAGCAGTCACTGGAGGGGCTTATCCGGAAACACCATATATTTT. Protein sequence: CASSHWRGLSGNTIYF.

The chain links TRBV30 to TRBJ1-2; a possible D gene is TRBD1 (5 bases). This CDR3 is 12 amino acids long. Germline lookup yields CDR1 GTSNPN and CDR2 SVGIG (reference sequence). Trimming removed 5 bases from V and 2 bases from J, with 9 bases in between. CDR3 loop: CAWDRRNYGYTF. The CDR3 coding sequence is TGTGCCTGGGACAGAAGAAACTATGGCTACACCTTC.

This clone appeared once. This CDR3 fails to terminate in the conserved phenylalanine or tryptophan, so it likely reflects a read error. The chain uses TRBV9 and TRBJ1-1; 7 bases are a match to TRBD1. Trimming at V came to 3 bases and at J to 1 base, leaving 6 bases not matched to a gene. The CDR3 covers 15 residues. The germline V gene encodes CDR1 SGDLS and CDR2 YYNGEE. The CDR3 reads CASSGGDRPNTEAFL. CDR3 nucleotides: TGTGCCAGCAGCGGGGGGGACAGACCGAACACTGAAGCTTTCCTT.

This clone was seen a few times. The chain is built from TRBV19 and TRBJ2-1; D is possibly TRBD2 (6 bases). The CDR3 has 11 amino acids. Germline lookup yields CDR1 LNHDA and CDR2 SQIVND (reference sequence). The V gene lost 8 bases and the J gene lost 7 bases, with 9 bases spanning the gap. The CDR3, as DNA: TGTGCCAGTTCTGCGGGGAATGAGCAGTTCTTC. Translated, it gives CASSAGNEQFF.

The chain links TRBV11-2 to TRBJ1-4, with D unresolved. V was shortened by 5 bases and J by 6 bases, with 10 bases between the two germline ends. The CDR3 is 13 amino acids. Germline CDR1 reads SGHAT; CDR2 reads FQNNGV. Here the CDR3 DNA reads TGTGCCAGCAGCACCGGACTGGATGAAAAACTGTTTTTT. This codes for CASSTGLDEKLFF.

The chain links TRBV19 to TRBJ2-7; 7 bases map to TRBD1. The CDR3 runs 14 residues. Germline lookup yields CDR1 LNHDA and CDR2 SQIVND (reference sequence). V lost 4 bases and J lost 0; bases outside the gene matches: 3. CDR3 in DNA: TGTGCCAGTAGTAGGGACAGATACTCCTACGAGCAGTACTTC. The encoded protein is CASSRDRYSYEQYF.

The rearrangement joins TRBV30 to TRBJ1-2, with TRBD1 as a possible D gene (5 bases). Deletions cut 3 bases from V and 7 bases from J, with 9 bases between. The CDR3 spans 11 residues. Germline V gene sequence: CDR1 GTSNPN, CDR2 SVGIG (reference sequence). The CDR3 DNA follows: TGTGCCTGGAGCCCAGGGTCTGGCTACACCTTC. This translates into CAWSPGSGYTF.

The chain has TRBV2 and TRBJ2-2; 7 bases are a match to TRBD2. In germline, CDR1 is SNHLY, CDR2 FYNNEI. Trimming removed 7 bases from V and 6 bases from J; junction bases left unmatched: 14. The CDR3 has 16 amino acids. The CDR3 DNA is TGTGCCAGCAATACATTCGGGGCGGGAGCCGCCGGGGAGCTGTTTTTT. This codes for CASNTFGAGAAGELFF.

The chain has TRBV18 and TRBJ2-3, with TRBD2 matching 11 bases. The germline V gene has CDR1 KGHSH and CDR2 LQKENI. The CDR3 runs to 18 residues. J was trimmed by 4 bases and V by 6 bases; bases with no gene match: 15. The CDR3 sequence is CASSLGLAGTGGADTQYF. Here the CDR3 DNA reads TGTGCCAGCTCCCTCGGACTAGCGGGTACAGGAGGAGCAGATACGCAGTATTTT.

The chain has TRBV11-2 and TRBJ1-2, with D perhaps TRBD1 (5 bases). The V end lost 5 bases, the J end lost 6 bases, and 13 bases lay between the germline ends. The germline CDR1 and CDR2 sequences are SGHAT and FQNNGV. CDR3 length: 13 residues. CDR3 in amino acids: CASSPQQDNGYTF. The CDR3 DNA reads TGTGCCAGCAGCCCACAACAGGATAATGGCTACACCTTC.

The chain links TRBV6-5 to TRBJ1-2, with a tentative D call TRBD1 (6 bases). Trimming removed 6 bases from V and 4 bases from J, with 18 bases in between. The CDR3 is 15 residues long. Germline assignment: CDR1 MNHEY and CDR2 SVGAGI. The CDR3 DNA is TGTGCCAGCAGCCACGGCAACAGGGCCGGCTATGGCTACACCTTC. Translation: CASSHGNRAGYGYTF.

The chain joins TRBV7-3 to TRBJ2-2; a weak D match, TRBD1 (6 bases). Trimming took 7 bases from V and 4 from J, leaving 13 bases between them. The CDR3 runs 14 residues. The germline CDR1 and CDR2 sequences are SGHTA and FQGTGA. This CDR3 is CASKEQGSTGELFF. In DNA, the CDR3 is TGTGCCAGCAAGGAACAGGGCAGCACCGGGGAGCTGTTTTTT.

The rearrangement joins TRBV28 to TRBJ1-2, with TRBD1 identical over 8 bases. This CDR3 has 13 amino acids. The V gene end was trimmed by 10 bases and the J gene end by 3 bases; junction bases not matched to a gene: 7. CDR1 MDHEN and CDR2 SYDVKM come from the germline V gene. CDR3 residues: CATRLDRDYGYTF. In DNA, the CDR3 is TGTGCCACCCGTCTGGACAGGGACTATGGCTACACCTTC.

CDR3 sequence reads: CASSQAEGQGAWGYTF. The DNA of the CDR3 is TGCGCCAGCAGCCAGGCTGAGGGACAGGGGGCCTGGGGCTACACCTTC. The chain recombines TRBV4-1 with TRBJ1-2, with 12 positions matching TRBD1. Trimming took 3 bases from V and 8 from J; bases not matched to a gene: 10. The CDR3 is made up of 16 amino acids. Germline V gene sequence: CDR1 MGHRA, CDR2 YSYEKL.

CDR3 bases: TGCAGCGCCCAACGGGGGGGAGGCGGCTCCTACAATGAGCAGTTCTTC. Translating it yields CSAQRGGGGSYNEQFF. This chain links TRBV29-1 with TRBJ2-1, with 8 bases aligning to TRBD2. The CDR3 contains 16 residues. Per germline, CDR1 SQVTM and CDR2 ANQGSEA. Trimming removed 7 bases from V and 0 bases from J; junction bases left unmatched: 11.